This T cell receptor beta chain comes out of a study of T cell repertoires in cytomegalovirus infection. Across the whole study: Public TCR beta signatures indicated both CMV infection and matching HLA type.

On this clonotype itself: Its antigen is currently unknown.

Overall study findings and caveats: Dominating the ex vivo response were HLA-C-restricted CMV-specific TCR beta clonotypes. The study identified carriers of CMV plus the relevant HLA from cumulative public TCR beta family frequency.

Unmatched junction bases numbered 8, after V lost 6 bases and J lost 2 bases. The CDR3 consists of 15 residues. Using its own MiXCR run on the reads, TCRdb lists one record per CDR3 protein. The sample holds approximately 220,000 distinct CDR3 sequences, 35% to 40% seen once. The chain combines TRBV12-3 or TRBV12-4 with TRBJ2-3; 7 bases match TRBD2. Sequences were derived from CD8+ T cells from cultured PBMCs, sampled from culture after CMV antigen stimulation. The clonotype was recovered from a human donor in good health (CMV status not recorded). Some clones in this sample may be carry-over from other donors' samples. CDR3 DNA: TGTGCCAGCAGCGCCGGGAGGCACTACACAGATACGCAGTATTTT. It encodes CASSAGRHYTDTQYF.